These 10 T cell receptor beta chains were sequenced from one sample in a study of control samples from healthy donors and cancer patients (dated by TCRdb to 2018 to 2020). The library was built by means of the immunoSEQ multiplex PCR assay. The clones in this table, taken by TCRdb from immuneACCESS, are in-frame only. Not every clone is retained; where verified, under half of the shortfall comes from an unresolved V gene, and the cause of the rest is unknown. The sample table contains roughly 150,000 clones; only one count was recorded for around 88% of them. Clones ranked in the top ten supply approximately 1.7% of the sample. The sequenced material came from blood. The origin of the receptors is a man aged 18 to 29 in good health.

DNA for the CDR3: TGTGCCAGCTCGCCCCGGGTAAAGGTCCTCTTCGGGGCGCGTGGGGCCAACGTCCTGACTTTC. It specifies CASSPRVKVLFGARGANVLTF. The genes are TRBV18 and TRBJ2-6, with D perhaps assigned TRBD1 or TRBD2 (5 bases each). The CDR3 runs to 21 residues. Germline CDR1 and CDR2: KGHSH and LQKENI. The V end lost 6 bases, the J end lost 3 bases, and 30 bases lay between the germline ends.

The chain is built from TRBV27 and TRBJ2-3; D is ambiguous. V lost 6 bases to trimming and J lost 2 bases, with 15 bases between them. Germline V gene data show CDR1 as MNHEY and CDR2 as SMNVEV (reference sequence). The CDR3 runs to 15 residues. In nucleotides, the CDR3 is TGTGCCAGCAGGATGATCGGGCCCCACACAGATACGCAGTATTTT. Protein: CASRMIGPHTDTQYF.

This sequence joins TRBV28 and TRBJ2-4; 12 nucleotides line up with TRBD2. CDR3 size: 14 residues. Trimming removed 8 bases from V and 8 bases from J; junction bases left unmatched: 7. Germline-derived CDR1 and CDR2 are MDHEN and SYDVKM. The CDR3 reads CASRPSGGADIQYF. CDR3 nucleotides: TGTGCCAGCCGACCTAGCGGGGGGGCAGACATTCAGTACTTC.

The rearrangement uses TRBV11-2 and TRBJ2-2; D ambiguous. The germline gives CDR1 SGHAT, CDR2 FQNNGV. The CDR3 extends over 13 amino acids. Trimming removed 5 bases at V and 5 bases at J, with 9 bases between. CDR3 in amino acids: CASSPSLTGELFF. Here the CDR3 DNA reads TGTGCCAGCAGCCCAAGTCTAACCGGGGAGCTGTTTTTT.

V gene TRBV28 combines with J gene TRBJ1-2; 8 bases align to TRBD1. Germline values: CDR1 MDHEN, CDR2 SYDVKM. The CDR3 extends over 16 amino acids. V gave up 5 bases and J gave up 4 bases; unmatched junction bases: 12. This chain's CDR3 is CASSGAGGSTFYGYTF. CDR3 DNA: TGTGCCAGCAGTGGGGCAGGGGGCTCTACGTTCTATGGCTACACCTTC.

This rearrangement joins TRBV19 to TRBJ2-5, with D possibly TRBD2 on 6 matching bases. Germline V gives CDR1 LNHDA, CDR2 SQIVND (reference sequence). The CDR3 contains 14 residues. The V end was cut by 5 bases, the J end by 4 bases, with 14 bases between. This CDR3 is CASSPLALPETQYF. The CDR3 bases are TGTGCCAGTAGTCCCCTAGCGCTACCAGAGACCCAGTACTTC.

The CDR3, as DNA: TGTGCCTGGAGAGCTAGGGTTGACACTGAAGCTTTCTTT. It yields the protein CAWRARVDTEAFF. This rearrangement joins TRBV30 to TRBJ1-1; D gene uncertain. Trimming shortened V by 3 bases and J by 3 bases, and 11 bases separated the two germline ends. CDR3 length: 13 amino acids. The germline V gene has CDR1 GTSNPN and CDR2 SVGIG (reference sequence).

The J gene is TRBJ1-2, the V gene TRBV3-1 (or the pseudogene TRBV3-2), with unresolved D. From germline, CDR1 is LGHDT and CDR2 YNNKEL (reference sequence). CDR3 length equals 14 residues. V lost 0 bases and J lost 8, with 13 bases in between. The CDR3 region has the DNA TGTGCCAGCAGCCAAGACAGAGAATCCCGGGGCTACACCTTC. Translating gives CASSQDRESRGYTF.

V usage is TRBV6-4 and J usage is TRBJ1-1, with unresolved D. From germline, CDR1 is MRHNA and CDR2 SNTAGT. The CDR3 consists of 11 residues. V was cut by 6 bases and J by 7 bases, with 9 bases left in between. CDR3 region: CASRKADEAFF. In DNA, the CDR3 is TGTGCCAGCAGGAAGGCTGATGAAGCTTTCTTT.

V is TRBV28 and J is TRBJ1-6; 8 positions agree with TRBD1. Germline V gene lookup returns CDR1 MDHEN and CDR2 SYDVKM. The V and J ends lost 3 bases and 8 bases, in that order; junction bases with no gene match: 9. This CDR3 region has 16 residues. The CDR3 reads CASSFHEGQADSPLHF. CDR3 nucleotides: TGTGCCAGCAGTTTTCACGAGGGACAGGCTGATTCACCCCTCCACTTT.